Each of the 4 T cell receptor beta chains below was sequenced from the same sample in a study of shared T cell receptors in the human thymus. The assay was immunoSEQ multiplex PCR, and TCRdb's table has in-frame clones only and misses some. The repertoire holds 550,000 to 800,000 clones, 80% to 90% seen once, with around 0.0094% in the top ten. This same sample was also part of a study on human thymus T cells.

The sample consisted of thymocytes. These receptor sequences come from a girl under three years old with a congenital heart defect.

The chain joins TRBV5-4 to TRBJ2-3; 9 positions match TRBD1. The CDR3 covers 14 residues. The germline gives CDR1 SGHNT, CDR2 YYREEE (reference sequence). V trimming: 5 bases; J trimming: 4 bases; junction bases outside the gene matches: 5. The CDR3 bases are TGTGCCAGCAGGGGACAGGGAGACGCAGATACGCAGTATTTT. It encodes CASRGQGDADTQYF.

The V call is TRBV7-9, the J call TRBJ2-5; 8 positions match TRBD2. This CDR3 region has 16 residues. The junction had 10 bases not matched to a gene; V was cut back by 2 bases and J by 5 bases. Germline CDR1 is SEHNR and CDR2 is FQNEAQ (reference sequence). The CDR3: CASSLSPSRGAETQYF. The DNA for the CDR3 is TGTGCCAGCAGCTTATCTCCATCGCGGGGGGCGGAGACCCAGTACTTC.

The rearrangement uses TRBV4-3 and TRBJ1-1; D not resolved. The V gene lost 6 bases and the J gene lost 2 bases, with 16 bases spanning the gap. CDR1 LGHNA and CDR2 YSLEER come from the germline V gene. The CDR3 is made up of 15 amino acids. CDR3 sequence reads: CASSEWTGGNTEAFF. The DNA for the CDR3 is TGCGCCAGCAGTGAATGGACCGGAGGTAACACTGAAGCTTTCTTT.

The chain is built from TRBV7-9 and TRBJ1-4; D might be TRBD1 (6 bases). The CDR3 covers 17 residues. The germline V gene has CDR1 SEHNR and CDR2 FQNEAQ (reference sequence). Trimming removed 5 bases at V and 8 bases at J, with 24 bases between. This chain's CDR3 is CASSTWDNSGIWEKLFF. The DNA for the CDR3 is TGTGCCAGCAGCACCTGGGACAATTCGGGTATATGGGAAAAACTGTTTTTT.